These 2 T cell receptor beta chains were sequenced from one sample in a study of blood T cell repertoires in COVID-19. Data came from immunoSEQ multiplex PCR; TCRdb stores just in-frame clones and leaves some out. The table includes roughly 99,000 clones, roughly 83% detected once. The sequenced material came from peripheral blood. The receptors were sampled from a human donor in a cohort sampled during active COVID-19.

This chain links TRBV4-3 with TRBJ2-5; 12 positions agree with TRBD2. This CDR3 has 17 amino acids. V lost 0 bases, J lost 2 bases, and 4 bases stayed unmatched. CDR1 and CDR2 from the germline V gene are LGHNA and YSLEER. The CDR3 region is CASSQDSGLAGQETQYF. As DNA, the CDR3 is TGCGCCAGCAGCCAAGATAGCGGACTAGCGGGGCAAGAGACCCAGTACTTC.

The chain combines TRBV7-2 with TRBJ2-1, with 11 bases identical to TRBD2. V was pared by 5 bases and J by 2 bases, with 2 bases of the junction left unmatched. CDR1 is SGHTA, CDR2 FQGNSA, per germline. The CDR3 has 15 amino acids. The CDR3 nucleotides read TGTGCCAGCAGCAAACTAGCGGGAGCCTACAATGAGCAGTTCTTC. Protein product: CASSKLAGAYNEQFF. Looking up the rest from reference TRBV7-2 and TRBJ2-1 gives the full variable domain: GAGVSQSPSNKVTEKGKDVELRCDPISGHTALYWYRQSLGQGLEFLIYFQGNSAPDKSGLPSDRFSAERTGGSVSTLTIQRTQQEDSAVYLCASSKLAGAYNEQFFGPGTRLTVL.